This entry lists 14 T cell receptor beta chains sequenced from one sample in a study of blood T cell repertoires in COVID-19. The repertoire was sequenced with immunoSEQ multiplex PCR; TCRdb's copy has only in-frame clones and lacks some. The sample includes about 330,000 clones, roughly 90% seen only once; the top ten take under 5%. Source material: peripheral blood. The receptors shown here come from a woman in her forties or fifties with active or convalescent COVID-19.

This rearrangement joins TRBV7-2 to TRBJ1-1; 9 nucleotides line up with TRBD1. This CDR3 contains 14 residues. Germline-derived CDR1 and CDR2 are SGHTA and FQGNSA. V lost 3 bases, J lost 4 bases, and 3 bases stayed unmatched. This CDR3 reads CASSFLGQGTEAFF. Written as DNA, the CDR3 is TGTGCCAGCAGCTTTCTGGGACAGGGCACTGAAGCTTTCTTT.

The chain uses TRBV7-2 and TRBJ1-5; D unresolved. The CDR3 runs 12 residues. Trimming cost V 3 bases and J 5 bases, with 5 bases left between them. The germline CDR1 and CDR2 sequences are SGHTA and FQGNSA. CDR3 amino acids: CASSLGDQPQHF. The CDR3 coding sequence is TGTGCCAGCAGCTTGGGAGATCAGCCCCAGCATTTT.

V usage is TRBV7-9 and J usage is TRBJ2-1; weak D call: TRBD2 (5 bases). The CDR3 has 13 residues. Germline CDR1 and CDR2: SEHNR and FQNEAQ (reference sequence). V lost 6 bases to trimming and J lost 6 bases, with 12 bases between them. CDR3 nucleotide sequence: TGTGCCAGCAGTCTGGATGAGGGCAATGAGCAGTTCTTC. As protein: CASSLDEGNEQFF.

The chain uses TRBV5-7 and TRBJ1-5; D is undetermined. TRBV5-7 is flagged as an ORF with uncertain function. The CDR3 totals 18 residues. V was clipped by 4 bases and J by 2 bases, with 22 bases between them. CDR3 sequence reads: CASSRNLGREGGNQPQHF. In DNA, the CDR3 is TGTGCCAGCAGCAGGAACCTCGGAAGGGAGGGAGGCAATCAGCCCCAGCATTTT.

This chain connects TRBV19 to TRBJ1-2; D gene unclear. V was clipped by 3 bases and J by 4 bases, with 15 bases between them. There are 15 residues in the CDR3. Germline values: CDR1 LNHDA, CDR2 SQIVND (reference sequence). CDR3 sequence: CASSIGPTRGYGYTF. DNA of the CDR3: TGTGCCAGTAGTATTGGACCCACACGGGGCTATGGCTACACCTTC.

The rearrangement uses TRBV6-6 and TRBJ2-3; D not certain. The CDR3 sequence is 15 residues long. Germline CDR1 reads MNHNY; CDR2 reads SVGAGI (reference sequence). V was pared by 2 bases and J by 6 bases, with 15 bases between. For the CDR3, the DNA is TGTGCCAGCAGTTACGGTTCGAGAGGTCGGGATACGCAGTATTTT. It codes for CASSYGSRGRDTQYF.

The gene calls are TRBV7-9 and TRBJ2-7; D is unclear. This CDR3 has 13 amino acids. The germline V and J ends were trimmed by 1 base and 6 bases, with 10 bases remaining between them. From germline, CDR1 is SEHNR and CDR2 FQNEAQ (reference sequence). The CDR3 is CASSLVAMSEQYF. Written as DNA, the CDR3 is TGTGCCAGCAGCTTAGTCGCAATGAGCGAGCAGTACTTC.

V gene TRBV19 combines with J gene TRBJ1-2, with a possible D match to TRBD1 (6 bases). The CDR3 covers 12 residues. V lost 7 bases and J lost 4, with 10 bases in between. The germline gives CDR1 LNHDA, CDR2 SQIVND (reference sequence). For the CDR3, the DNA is TGTGCCAGTAACCCGACAGGCTATGGCTACACCTTC. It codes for CASNPTGYGYTF.

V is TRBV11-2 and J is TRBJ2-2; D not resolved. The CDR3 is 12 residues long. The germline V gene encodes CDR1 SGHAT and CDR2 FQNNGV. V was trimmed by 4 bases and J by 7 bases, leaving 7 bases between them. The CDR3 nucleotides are TGTGCCAGCAGCTCCGTCGTCGGGGAGCTGTTTTTT. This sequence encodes CASSSVVGELFF. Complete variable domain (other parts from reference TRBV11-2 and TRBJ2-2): EAGVAQSPRYKIIEKRQSVAFWCNPISGHATLYWYQQILGQGPKLLIQFQNNGVVDDSQLPKDRFSAERLKGVDSTLKIQPAKLEDSAVYLCASSSVVGELFFGEGSRLTVL.

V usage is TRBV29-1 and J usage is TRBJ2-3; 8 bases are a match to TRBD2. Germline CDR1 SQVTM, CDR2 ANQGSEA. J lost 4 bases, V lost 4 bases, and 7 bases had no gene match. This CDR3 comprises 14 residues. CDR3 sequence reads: CSVVGTSGADTQYF. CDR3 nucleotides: TGCAGCGTTGTTGGGACTAGTGGCGCAGATACGCAGTATTTT.

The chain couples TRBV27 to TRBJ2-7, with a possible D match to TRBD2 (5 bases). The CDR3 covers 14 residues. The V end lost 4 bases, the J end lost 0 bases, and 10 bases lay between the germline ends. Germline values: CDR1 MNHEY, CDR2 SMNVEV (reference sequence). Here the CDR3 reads CASSSPGDSYEQYF. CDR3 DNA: TGTGCCAGCAGTTCACCCGGGGACTCCTACGAGCAGTACTTC.

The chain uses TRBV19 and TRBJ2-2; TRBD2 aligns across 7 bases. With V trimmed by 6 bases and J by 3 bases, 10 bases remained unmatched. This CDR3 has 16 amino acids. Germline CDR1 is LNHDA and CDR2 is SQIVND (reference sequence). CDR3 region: CASSPMRGTYTGELFF. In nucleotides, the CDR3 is TGTGCCAGTAGCCCTATGCGGGGGACCTACACCGGGGAGCTGTTTTTT. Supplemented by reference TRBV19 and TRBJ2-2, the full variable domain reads DGGITQSPKYLFRKEGQNVTLSCEQNLNHDAMYWYRQDPGQGLRLIYYSQIVNDFQKGDIAEGYSVSREKKESFPLTVTSAQKNPTAFYLCASSPMRGTYTGELFFGEGSRLTVL.

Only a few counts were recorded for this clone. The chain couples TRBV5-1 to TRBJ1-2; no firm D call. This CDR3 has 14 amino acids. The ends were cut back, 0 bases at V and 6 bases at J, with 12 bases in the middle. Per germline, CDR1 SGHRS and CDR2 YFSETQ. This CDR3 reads CASSLGRWRDGYTF. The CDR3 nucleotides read TGCGCCAGCAGCTTGGGACGGTGGAGGGATGGCTACACCTTC.

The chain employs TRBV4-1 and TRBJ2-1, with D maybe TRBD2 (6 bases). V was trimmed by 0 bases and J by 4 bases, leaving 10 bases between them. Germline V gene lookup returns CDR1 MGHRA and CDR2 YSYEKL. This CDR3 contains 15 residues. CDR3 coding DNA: TGCGCCAGCAGCCAAGAAGGAGGGCGATACAATGAGCAGTTCTTC. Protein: CASSQEGGRYNEQFF.